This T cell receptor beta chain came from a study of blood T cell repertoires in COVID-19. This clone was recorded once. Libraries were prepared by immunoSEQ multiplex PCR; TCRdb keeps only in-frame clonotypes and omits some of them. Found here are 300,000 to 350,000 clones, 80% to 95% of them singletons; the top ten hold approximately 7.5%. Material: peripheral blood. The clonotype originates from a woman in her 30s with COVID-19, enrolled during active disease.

The CDR3 DNA reads as TGTGCCAGTAGCCCAGGACTAGCGGGCTACGAGCAGTACTTC. Translated: CASSPGLAGYEQYF. V is TRBV19 and J is TRBJ2-7; 11 bases align to TRBD2. J lost 3 bases, V lost 6 bases, and 4 bases had no gene match. The CDR3 loop spans 14 amino acids. Germline V gene sequence: CDR1 LNHDA, CDR2 SQIVND (reference sequence).